These 25 T cell receptor beta chains came from one sample sequenced in a study of T cells in Graves' hyperthyroidism and ophthalmopathy. RNA transcripts provided the source from which TCR beta CDR3 regions were amplified. RT-PCR in the first round (using the HTBI primer set) targeted the TCR CDR3. MiXCR, applied by TCRdb to the multiplex PCR reads, yields one record per CDR3 protein. The sample contains some 800,000 distinct CDR3 sequences, more than 30% of which appear only once. The sequencing sample was made of blood. The receptor set was obtained from a man younger than 35 with Graves' hyperthyroidism.

This clonotype occurred a few times. The V gene is TRBV6-6, the J gene TRBJ1-5, with 7 positions matching TRBD1. CDR1 is MNHNY, CDR2 SVGAGI, per germline (reference sequence). The CDR3 is 13 amino acids. Trimming removed 5 bases from V and 6 bases from J; junction bases left unmatched: 4. CDR3 DNA sequence: TGTGCCAGCAGTCGACAGGGCCTTCAGCCCCAGCATTTT. Translated, it gives CASSRQGLQPQHF.

Many counts were recorded for this clonotype. The chain couples TRBV12-3 or TRBV12-4 to TRBJ1-1, with 7 positions matching TRBD1. Losses at the gene ends were 5 bases for V and 0 bases for J; bases not matched to a gene: 9. The CDR3 length is 16 residues. The chain's CDR3 is CASSLASDRVNTEAFF. The CDR3 bases are TGTGCCAGCAGTCTCGCATCCGACAGGGTGAACACTGAAGCTTTCTTT.

The table lists this clonotype with a few counts. CDR3 nucleotides: TGTGCCAGCAGCTTAGTCGTGAGGGGCCAAGAGACCCAGTACTTC. Translating gives CASSLVVRGQETQYF. V and J are TRBV7-9 and TRBJ2-5; the D call may be TRBD1 or TRBD2 (5 bases each). The V end was cut by 1 base, the J end by 1 base, with 10 bases between. The CDR3 sequence is 15 residues long. Germline-derived CDR1 and CDR2 are SEHNR and FQNEAQ (reference sequence).

The chain recombines TRBV19 with TRBJ1-2; no clear D. The CDR3 consists of 14 residues. Trimming pared 1 base from V and 4 bases from J, leaving 10 bases between. The germline V gene has CDR1 LNHDA and CDR2 SQIVND (reference sequence). CDR3 coding DNA: TGTGCCAGTAGTATAGGTTACAGCACCTATGGCTACACCTTC. Translating it yields CASSIGYSTYGYTF. Together with reference TRBV19 and TRBJ1-2, the CDR3 gives the full variable domain: DGGITQSPKYLFRKEGQNVTLSCEQNLNHDAMYWYRQDPGQGLRLIYYSQIVNDFQKGDIAEGYSVSREKKESFPLTVTSAQKNPTAFYLCASSIGYSTYGYTFGSGTRLTVV.

To note about this clonotype: A much larger clone differs by one base, so this may be a read error. The chain has TRBV7-9 and TRBJ2-2, with TRBD1 matching over 7 bases. The CDR3 has 13 residues. The V and J ends lost 5 bases and 7 bases, in that order; junction bases with no gene match: 4. The germline gives CDR1 SEHNR, CDR2 FQNEAQ (reference sequence). DNA of the CDR3: TGTGCCAGCAGCCGACGACAGGGCGGGGAGCTGTTTTTT. Translation gives CASSRRQGGELFF.

This clonotype has just a few counts. V gene TRBV20-1 combines with J gene TRBJ2-7; D is ambiguous. Germline CDR1 and CDR2: DFQATT and SNEGSKA (reference sequence). The V gene lost 3 bases and the J gene lost 1 base, with 10 bases spanning the gap. CDR3 length: 13 amino acids. The CDR3 here is CSARASRSYEQYF. CDR3 DNA sequence: TGCAGTGCTAGGGCTAGTAGGTCCTACGAGCAGTACTTC.

This clonotype was found many times. The chain couples TRBV7-3 to TRBJ1-3; 7 bases match TRBD1. Germline CDR1 is SGHTA and CDR2 is FQGTGA. V was clipped by 2 bases and J by 4 bases; unmatched bases: 5. CDR3 length equals 15 residues. The CDR3 region is CASSLDGTVGNTIYF. The CDR3 DNA reads as TGTGCCAGCAGCTTAGACGGGACAGTCGGAAACACCATATATTTT. Full variable domain (outside the CDR3, taken from reference TRBV7-3 and TRBJ1-3): GAGVSQTPSNKVTEKGKYVELRCDPISGHTALYWYRQSLGQGPEFLIYFQGTGAADDSGLPNDRFFAVRPEGSVSTLKIQRTERGDSAVYLCASSLDGTVGNTIYFGEGSWLTVV.

This clonotype was seen at least ten times. The genes are TRBV19 and TRBJ2-7; 9 bases map to TRBD1. V trimming: 6 bases; J trimming: 4 bases; junction bases outside the gene matches: 4. Germline CDR1 reads LNHDA; CDR2 reads SQIVND (reference sequence). The CDR3 is 13 residues long. The CDR3 spells CASSTGGSYEQYF. CDR3 coding DNA: TGTGCCAGTAGCACAGGGGGCTCATACGAGCAGTACTTC.

A few counts support this clonotype. The gene calls are TRBV19 and TRBJ2-2; no reliable D call. The CDR3 is 14 residues long. Germline V gene data show CDR1 as LNHDA and CDR2 as SQIVND (reference sequence). V was trimmed by 7 bases and J by 5 bases, leaving 14 bases between them. The CDR3 sequence: CASIRIVGTGELFF. Here the CDR3 DNA reads TGTGCCAGTATCCGAATAGTGGGGACCGGGGAGCTGTTTTTT.

This clonotype was seen only a few times. CDR3 in amino acids: CASSIGAGGNSGANVLTF. The CDR3 DNA reads as TGTGCCAGTAGTATAGGCGCAGGGGGGAACTCTGGGGCCAACGTCCTGACTTTC. The V and J genes are TRBV19 and TRBJ2-6, with a weak D call TRBD1 (7 bases). This CDR3 comprises 18 residues. V was pared by 1 base and J by 0 bases, with 13 bases between. Germline values: CDR1 LNHDA, CDR2 SQIVND (reference sequence).

Remarks on this clonotype: This clone may be a read error of a much larger clone one base away. The chain carries TRBV10-3 and TRBJ2-5; 9 nucleotides line up with TRBD2. Germline CDR1 is ENHRY and CDR2 is SYGVKD. With 6 bases clipped from V and 5 bases from J, the junction kept 10 bases outside the gene matches. This CDR3 is built from 15 residues. The CDR3 is CAIRDSGSEWETQYF. CDR3 DNA sequence: TGTGCCATCAGGGATAGCGGGAGTGAATGGGAGACCCAGTACTTC.

V is TRBV19 and J is TRBJ1-1; possible D gene TRBD1, 5 bases. Germline V lookup: CDR1 LNHDA, CDR2 SQIVND (reference sequence). V gave up 3 bases and J gave up 11 bases, with 13 bases separating them. CDR3 length equals 12 residues. The CDR3 DNA is TGTGCCAGTAGTATCGCGGGACCCAATGCTTTCTTT. This translates into CASSIAGPNAFF.

Remarks on this clonotype: The junction and the germline gene differ at one end; a read error may be behind it. The V call is TRBV7-8, the J call TRBJ2-2; a weak D match, TRBD1 (6 bases). The CDR3 has 17 residues. CDR1 and CDR2 from the germline V gene are SGHVS and FQNEAQ. The CDR3 sequence: CASSAGQYEINTGELFF. The CDR3 bases are TGCGCCAGCAGCGCTGGACAGTACGAAATTAACACCGGGGAGCTGTTTTTT.

This clonotype was counted a few times. This chain's CDR3 is CASSQLSTGELFF. CDR3 in DNA: TGTGCCAGCAGCCAATTATCCACCGGGGAGCTGTTTTTT. The V call is TRBV14, the J call TRBJ2-2, with D unclear. The CDR3 consists of 13 residues. Trimming left V 2 bases short and J 4 bases short, with 5 bases between. Germline V gene lookup returns CDR1 SGHDN and CDR2 FVKESK.

The V call is TRBV7-8, the J call TRBJ1-6; D uncertain. The CDR3 consists of 15 residues. CDR1 and CDR2 (germline): SGHVS, FQNEAQ. Trimming pared 1 base from V and 10 bases from J, leaving 14 bases between. The CDR3 nucleotides are TGTGCCAGCAGCTTAGTGGAGGATGCGGGCTCACCCCTCCACTTT. It translates to CASSLVEDAGSPLHF.

This clonotype was seen a few times. This chain connects TRBV12-3 or TRBV12-4 to TRBJ2-2, with 7 positions matching TRBD2. V lost 5 bases and J lost 6; bases outside the gene matches: 3. This CDR3 region has 13 residues. In nucleotides, the CDR3 is TGTGCCAGCAGTCCGACTAGCCCCGGGGAGCTGTTTTTT. Translated: CASSPTSPGELFF.

The rearrangement uses TRBV7-2 and TRBJ1-2, with D maybe TRBD1 (6 bases). This CDR3 spans 14 amino acids. In germline, CDR1 is SGHTA, CDR2 FQGNSA. V was clipped by 5 bases and J by 3 bases, with 13 bases between them. CDR3 nucleotide sequence: TGTGCCAGCAGCGTCCCGGACAGCTACTATGGCTACACCTTC. This translates into CASSVPDSYYGYTF.

This chain uses TRBV15 with TRBJ1-5, with D perhaps TRBD1 (6 bases). The CDR3 consists of 12 residues. Germline CDR1 LNHNV, CDR2 YYDKDF (reference sequence). Trimming removed 5 bases from V and 11 bases from J, with 13 bases in between. The CDR3 spells CATSLEGETQHF. CDR3 nucleotide sequence: TGTGCCACCAGCCTCGAGGGGGAGACCCAGCATTTT. The full variable domain, with the rest looked up from reference TRBV15 and TRBJ1-5, is DAMVIQNPRYQVTQFGKPVTLSCSQTLNHNVMYWYQQKSSQAPKLLFHYYDKDFNNEADTPDNFQSRRPNTSFCFLDIRSPGLGDTAMYLCATSLEGETQHFGDGTRLSIL.

The V and J genes are TRBV12-3 or TRBV12-4 and TRBJ1-3; 7 bases are a match to TRBD1. V gave up 6 bases and J gave up 4 bases; unmatched junction bases: 6. The CDR3 length is 14 residues. CDR3 nucleotides: TGTGCCAGCAGGTCGACAGGGTACGGAAACACCATATATTTT. This codes for CASRSTGYGNTIYF.

This clonotype has just a few counts. This sequence joins TRBV5-1 and TRBJ1-6; 9 bases align to TRBD1. From germline, CDR1 is SGHRS and CDR2 YFSETQ. The ends lost 4 bases at V and 11 bases at J; junction bases unmatched: 10. This CDR3 region has 15 residues. DNA for the CDR3: TGCGCCAGCAGCCAGGGACAGGGAGGCAGGCCACCCCTCCACTTT. It yields the protein CASSQGQGGRPPLHF.

This clonotype was found many times. The chain uses TRBV7-2 and TRBJ1-3, with D perhaps matching TRBD1 (5 bases). This CDR3 has 15 residues. Germline V gene sequence: CDR1 SGHTA, CDR2 FQGNSA. V lost 3 bases and J 0 bases, leaving 9 bases between the germline ends. CDR3 nucleotide sequence: TGTGCCAGCAGCTTCGGGGGTGACTCTGGAAACACCATATATTTT. Translating gives CASSFGGDSGNTIYF.

Notes on this clonotype: It may be a read error: a sequence one base away is much more abundant. This chain connects TRBV20-1 to TRBJ2-7, with D perhaps TRBD1 or TRBD2 (5 bases each). CDR1 and CDR2 (germline): DFQATT, SNEGSKA (reference sequence). The CDR3 loop spans 12 amino acids. The CDR3 nucleotides read TGCAGTGTTAGGCAGACAGACTACGGGCAGTACTTC. This encodes CSVRQTDYGQYF.

As to this clonotype: One end of the junction varies from germline; a read error may be responsible. This chain connects TRBV5-6 to TRBJ1-1; no clear D. This CDR3 contains 12 residues. CDR1 is SGHDT and CDR2 is YYEEEE in the germline V gene. This CDR3 is CASNLGYGEAFF. CDR3 sequence (DNA): TGTGCCAGCAACTTGGGCTACGGTGAAGCTTTCTTT.

V gene TRBV12-3 or TRBV12-4 combines with J gene TRBJ1-1; 11 bases align to TRBD1. The junction had 7 bases not matched to a gene; V was cut back by 6 bases and J by 10 bases. The length of the CDR3 is 13 residues. CDR3 in DNA: TGTGCCAGCAGCCTGGACAGGGGGCGGCTAGCTTTCTTT. It is translated as CASSLDRGRLAFF.

Only a few counts were recorded for this clonotype. The chain carries TRBV7-9 and TRBJ2-5; a weak D match, TRBD2 (6 bases). CDR3 length: 22 residues. The germline V gene has CDR1 SEHNR and CDR2 FQNEAQ (reference sequence). Trimming removed 4 bases from V and 1 base from J, with 34 bases in between. The CDR3 region is CASSSPTGLGRSLPRPQETQYF. The CDR3 nucleotides are TGTGCCAGCAGCTCCCCTACGGGACTTGGGCGATCACTTCCGCGGCCCCAAGAGACCCAGTACTTC.